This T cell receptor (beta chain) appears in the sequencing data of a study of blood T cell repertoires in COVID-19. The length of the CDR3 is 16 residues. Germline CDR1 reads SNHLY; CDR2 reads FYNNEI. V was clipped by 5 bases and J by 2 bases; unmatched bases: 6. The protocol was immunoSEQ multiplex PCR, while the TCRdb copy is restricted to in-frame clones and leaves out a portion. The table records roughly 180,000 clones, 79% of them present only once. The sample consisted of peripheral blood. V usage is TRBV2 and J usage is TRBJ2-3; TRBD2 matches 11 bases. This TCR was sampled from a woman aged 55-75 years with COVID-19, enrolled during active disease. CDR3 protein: CASSTGLAVPTDTQYF. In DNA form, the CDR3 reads TGTGCCAGCAGTACGGGACTAGCGGTACCCACAGATACGCAGTATTTT.